These 28 T cell receptor beta chains originate from one sample sequenced in a study of blood T cell repertoires in COVID-19. Profiling relied on immunoSEQ multiplex PCR, and the TCRdb table lists in-frame clones only, not all of them. The sample lists some 110,000 clones; about 74% were seen once. The source material was peripheral blood. Source of these receptors: a man older than 75 with COVID-19, enrolled during active disease.

This chain uses TRBV7-2 with TRBJ1-6; possibly TRBD1 for D (5 bases). The CDR3 sequence is 14 residues long. Trimming took off 3 bases at V and 10 bases at J, with 13 bases between the two ends. Germline assignment: CDR1 SGHTA and CDR2 FQGNSA. The CDR3 sequence: CASSFLTAGSPLHF. Here the CDR3 DNA reads TGTGCCAGCAGCTTCCTGACAGCGGGATCACCCCTCCACTTT.

This clone was counted a single time. The J gene is TRBJ1-4, the V gene TRBV4-1; tentative D call: TRBD1 (5 bases). CDR1 MGHRA and CDR2 YSYEKL come from the germline V gene. The CDR3 contains 15 residues. Trimming stripped 2 bases from V and 4 bases from J, with 11 bases between. This CDR3 reads CASSQLGLGNEKLFF. DNA of the CDR3: TGCGCCAGCAGCCAATTGGGACTGGGTAATGAAAAACTGTTTTTT.

J is TRBJ2-5 and V is TRBV5-5, with D perhaps TRBD2 (6 bases). The V gene lost 7 bases and the J gene lost 5 bases, with 21 bases spanning the gap. This CDR3 has 15 residues. The germline V gene encodes CDR1 SGHKS and CDR2 YYEKEE (reference sequence). In DNA form, the CDR3 reads TGTGCCAGCGCGATAGGAGGGAGGTTGATGGAGACCCAGTACTTC. Translated, it gives CASAIGGRLMETQYF.

This clone came up once. The rearrangement joins TRBV19 to TRBJ1-6; 7 bases are a match to TRBD1. There are 13 residues in the CDR3. CDR1 and CDR2 (germline): LNHDA, SQIVND (reference sequence). V shed 8 bases, J shed 8 bases, and the junction held 6 bases outside the gene matches. DNA for the CDR3: TGTGCCAGTTCCGACAGGGTGGATTCACCCCTCCACTTT. Its protein product is CASSDRVDSPLHF.

The rearrangement uses TRBV28 and TRBJ2-5, with D perhaps TRBD1 (7 bases). Germline V gene sequence: CDR1 MDHEN, CDR2 SYDVKM. Trimming cost V 6 bases and J 5 bases, with 13 bases left between them. The CDR3 loop spans 13 amino acids. Here the CDR3 reads CASSAGGRETQYF. The CDR3 region has the DNA TGTGCCAGCAGCGCAGGGGGGAGGGAGACCCAGTACTTC.

The chain carries TRBV28 and TRBJ2-7, with TRBD1 as a possible D gene (7 bases). The CDR3 is 18 residues long. The germline CDR1 and CDR2 sequences are MDHEN and SYDVKM. V was clipped by 5 bases and J by 4 bases, with 27 bases between them. The CDR3 region is CASSPNPSRGGAGYEQYF. CDR3 DNA sequence: TGTGCCAGCAGTCCAAACCCATCCCGAGGGGGCGCGGGGTACGAGCAGTACTTC.

The chain recombines TRBV5-6 with TRBJ2-7; no clear D. CDR1 SGHDT and CDR2 YYEEEE come from the germline V gene. V was pared by 0 bases and J by 10 bases, with 8 bases between. The CDR3 runs to 11 residues. Here the CDR3 reads CASSLAGPQYF. The CDR3 nucleotides are TGTGCCAGCAGCTTGGCTGGGCCTCAGTACTTC.

The V and J genes are TRBV6-1 and TRBJ2-7; tentatively, D is TRBD2 (6 bases). The CDR3 extends over 13 amino acids. Trimming cost V 3 bases and J 3 bases, with 9 bases left between them. CDR1 MNHNS and CDR2 SASEGT come from the germline V gene. CDR3 loop: CASSDGSSYEQYF. DNA of the CDR3: TGTGCCAGCAGTGACGGGAGCAGCTACGAGCAGTACTTC.

This chain joins TRBV4-2 and TRBJ2-7; 11 bases are a match to TRBD2. The germline V gene encodes CDR1 LGHNA and CDR2 YNFKEQ. Unmatched junction bases numbered 3, after V lost 0 bases and J lost 2 bases. CDR3 length equals 16 residues. The DNA for the CDR3 is TGTGCCAGCAGCCAAGAAGGGACTAGCGGAACCTACGAGCAGTACTTC. Translating it yields CASSQEGTSGTYEQYF.

This chain uses TRBV3-1 (or the pseudogene TRBV3-2) with TRBJ1-4, with D unclear. The CDR3 has 13 residues. CDR1 LGHDT and CDR2 YNNKEL come from the germline V gene (reference sequence). V was clipped by 1 base and J by 5 bases, with 5 bases between them. CDR3 region: CASSQGANEKLFF. CDR3 DNA: TGTGCCAGCAGCCAAGGGGCAAATGAAAAACTGTTTTTT.

This chain links TRBV7-9 with TRBJ1-4; 8 nucleotides align to TRBD1. CDR3 size: 16 residues. In germline, CDR1 is SEHNR, CDR2 FQNEAQ (reference sequence). J gave up 7 bases and V 4 bases, and 11 bases lay outside the gene matches. CDR3 nucleotides: TGTGCCAGCAGCTCGCCCCGGACAGGGCGCGGTGAAAAACTGTTTTTT. It codes for CASSSPRTGRGEKLFF.

The genes are TRBV28 and TRBJ1-6; the match to TRBD1 covers 9 bases. V shed 3 bases, J shed 10 bases, and the junction held 10 bases outside the gene matches. The CDR3 is 16 amino acids. CDR1 and CDR2 from the germline V gene are MDHEN and SYDVKM. CDR3 residues: CASSFGTGIGSSPLHF. The CDR3 DNA follows: TGTGCCAGCAGTTTTGGGACAGGGATTGGGTCATCACCCCTCCACTTT.

This sequence joins TRBV7-9 and TRBJ2-5; 7 bases match TRBD1. Germline CDR1 reads SEHNR; CDR2 reads FQNEAQ (reference sequence). The CDR3 runs 15 residues. The V gene end was trimmed by 0 bases and the J gene end by 1 base; junction bases not matched to a gene: 2. The CDR3 DNA sequence: TGTGCCAGCAGCTTAGCAGGACAGGTCCAAGAGACCCAGTACTTC. Encoded protein: CASSLAGQVQETQYF.

The J gene is TRBJ1-2, the V gene TRBV4-3, with unresolved D. The CDR3 consists of 14 residues. Germline V gene lookup returns CDR1 LGHNA and CDR2 YSLEER. V lost 1 base to trimming and J lost 8 bases, with 14 bases between them. CDR3 sequence: CASSQGGGGKGYTF. The DNA of the CDR3 is TGCGCCAGCAGCCAAGGCGGCGGAGGGAAGGGCTACACCTTC.

V usage is TRBV25-1 and J usage is TRBJ2-5, with D possibly TRBD2 on 5 matching bases. Germline CDR1 reads MGHDK; CDR2 reads SYGVNS. CDR3 length equals 13 residues. Trimming removed 4 bases at V and 4 bases at J, with 10 bases between. As DNA, the CDR3 is TGTGCCAGCAGTGGAGGGTGGGGAGAGACCCAGTACTTC. Translated, it gives CASSGGWGETQYF.

The rearrangement links TRBV21-1 to TRBJ2-1; the table's D gene call, TRBD1, was not cross checked with the DNA. TRBV21-1 is a recognized pseudogene. The CDR3 runs to 17 residues. Written as DNA, the CDR3 is TGTGCCAGCAGCAAACAGGGATCGGTCGATTTTTACAATGAGCAGTTCTTC. This gives the protein CASSKQGSVDFYNEQFF.

The chain recombines TRBV5-1 with TRBJ1-3; no definite D call. V lost 1 base and J lost 0, with 11 bases in between. This CDR3 region has 16 residues. The germline CDR1 and CDR2 sequences are SGHRS and YFSETQ. CDR3 bases: TGCGCCAGCAGCTTGATGCCGGTCGTCTCTGGAAACACCATATATTTT. It yields the protein CASSLMPVVSGNTIYF.

The J gene is TRBJ2-3, the V gene TRBV5-8, with D maybe TRBD2 (6 bases). CDR3 size: 14 residues. V gave up 2 bases and J gave up 4 bases, with 11 bases separating them. CDR1 and CDR2 (germline): SGHTS, YDEGEE. The CDR3 here is CASSFGGLADTQYF. DNA of the CDR3: TGTGCCAGCAGCTTCGGAGGGCTTGCAGATACGCAGTATTTT.

V usage is TRBV28 and J usage is TRBJ1-1, with D uncertain. Germline V lookup: CDR1 MDHEN, CDR2 SYDVKM. CDR3 length equals 13 residues. V dropped 3 bases and J dropped 1 base, with 6 bases sitting between them. The CDR3 loop reads CASSLTANTEAFF. The CDR3 nucleotides are TGTGCCAGCAGTTTGACTGCGAACACTGAAGCTTTCTTT.

The chain recombines TRBV5-4 with TRBJ1-1, with 7 positions matching TRBD1. V lost 4 bases, J lost 1 base, and 4 bases stayed unmatched. The germline V gene encodes CDR1 SGHNT and CDR2 YYREEE (reference sequence). The CDR3 is made up of 14 amino acids. The CDR3 loop reads CASSMDRPNTEAFF. CDR3 coding DNA: TGTGCCAGCAGCATGGACAGGCCGAACACTGAAGCTTTCTTT.

V usage is TRBV18 and J usage is TRBJ1-6; the D is unclear. The CDR3 runs to 14 residues. Trimming cost V 2 bases and J 8 bases, with 10 bases left between them. Germline V lookup: CDR1 KGHSH, CDR2 LQKENI. The CDR3 region has the DNA TGTGCCAGCTCACCAGCGGAAACCGATTCACCCCTCCACTTT. Translation gives CASSPAETDSPLHF.

This rearrangement joins TRBV11-2 to TRBJ1-6, with D uncertain. The CDR3 length is 16 residues. Trimming removed 1 base at V and 0 bases at J, with 7 bases between. Germline values: CDR1 SGHAT, CDR2 FQNNGV. Here the CDR3 reads CASSLAMSSYNSPLHF. The CDR3, as DNA: TGTGCCAGCAGCTTAGCCATGAGCTCCTATAATTCACCCCTCCACTTT.

This rearrangement joins TRBV6-5 to TRBJ1-2; D is perhaps TRBD1 (5 bases). V lost 0 bases to trimming and J lost 6 bases, with 8 bases between them. The V gene's germline CDR1 is MNHEY and CDR2 SVGAGI. The CDR3 extends over 13 amino acids. The CDR3 loop reads CASSYSEGNGYTF. CDR3 DNA: TGTGCCAGCAGTTACTCGGAGGGGAATGGCTACACCTTC.

The rearrangement links TRBV5-1 to TRBJ2-1, with 11 bases lining up with TRBD1. CDR3 size: 17 residues. V lost 2 bases and J lost 0; bases outside the gene matches: 4. From germline, CDR1 is SGHRS and CDR2 YFSETQ. The CDR3 protein is CASSFRTGGTSYNEQFF. As DNA, the CDR3 is TGCGCCAGCAGCTTTCGGACAGGGGGCACCTCCTACAATGAGCAGTTCTTC.

The genes are TRBV5-5 and TRBJ1-6; D gene unclear. Germline V gives CDR1 SGHKS, CDR2 YYEKEE (reference sequence). The CDR3 has 13 residues. The V gene lost 2 bases and the J gene lost 8 bases, with 8 bases spanning the gap. The CDR3: CASSLLRDSPLHF. CDR3 nucleotide sequence: TGTGCCAGCAGCTTACTACGGGATTCACCCCTCCACTTT.

This chain connects TRBV28 to TRBJ2-1; 7 bases match TRBD2. The CDR3 spans 14 residues. The V gene end was trimmed by 7 bases and the J gene end by 1 base; junction bases not matched to a gene: 4. The germline V gene encodes CDR1 MDHEN and CDR2 SYDVKM. The CDR3 protein is CASKGGGSYNEQFF. The CDR3 coding sequence is TGTGCCAGCAAGGGCGGGGGTTCCTACAATGAGCAGTTCTTC.

The V gene is TRBV6-5, the J gene TRBJ2-1; 10 bases are shared with TRBD2. The CDR3 is 14 amino acids. Germline V gene sequence: CDR1 MNHEY, CDR2 SVGAGI. V shed 10 bases and J 8 bases; nucleotides not matched to a gene: 11. CDR3 DNA: TGTGCCACCCATTTGAGCGGGAGGGGCGATGAGCAGTTCTTC. As protein: CATHLSGRGDEQFF.

The rearrangement joins TRBV28 to TRBJ1-5; a possible D gene is TRBD1 (5 bases). The ends were cut back, 3 bases at V and 5 bases at J, with 20 bases in the middle. This CDR3 region has 17 residues. The germline V gene encodes CDR1 MDHEN and CDR2 SYDVKM. The CDR3 region has the DNA TGTGCCAGCAGTTTTCCCCCCACAGGTCCCGTGGATCAGCCCCAGCATTTT. Translation: CASSFPPTGPVDQPQHF.